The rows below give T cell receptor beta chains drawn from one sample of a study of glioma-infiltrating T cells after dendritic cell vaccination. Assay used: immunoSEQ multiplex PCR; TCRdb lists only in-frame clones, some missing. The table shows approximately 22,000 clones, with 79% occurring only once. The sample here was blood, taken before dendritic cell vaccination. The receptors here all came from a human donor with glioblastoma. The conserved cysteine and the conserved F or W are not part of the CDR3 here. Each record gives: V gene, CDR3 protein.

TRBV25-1	ASSEGGLWSGANVLT
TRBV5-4	ASSLNGYEQY
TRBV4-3	ASSQEYGQGENEQF
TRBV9	ASSPPSYYITDTQY
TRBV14	ASSGAGNYNEQF
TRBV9	ASSVQGALNTEAF
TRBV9	ASSERDATGGSWNTEAF
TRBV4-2	ASSQGFGRASGEQY
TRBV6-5	ASSSLSGRSSEQY
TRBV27	ASSLSPGTGGPNTEAF
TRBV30	AWSSWGDEQF
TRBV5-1	ASSTSGTGGNTIY
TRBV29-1	SVVSLPYNEQF
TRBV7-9	ASSLVGTGGNQPQH
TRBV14	ASSQEDPGWDTGELF
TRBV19	ASSRSPSGGFYEQY
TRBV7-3	ASSPGTGHYGYT
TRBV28	ASSLTIGGGSYNEQF
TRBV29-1	SVGGRSYEQY
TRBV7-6	ASSLEASGAQNEQF
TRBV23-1	ASSHPRDRERWCQPQH
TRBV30	AWSSRTIYYEQY
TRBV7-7	ASSSGQGNIQY
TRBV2	ASSLTGEQEQY